Below are 19 T cell receptor beta chains sequenced from a single sample in a study of radiation and T cells in renal cell carcinoma (dated by TCRdb to about 2020). The library was generated by the immunoSEQ multiplex PCR assay. Entries here come from immuneACCESS through TCRdb and include only in-frame sequences with V and J called. Some clones fail to appear in such tables; in the studies checked, an unresolved V gene covers under half of the shortfall, and the cause of the remainder is unknown. The sample table shows about 62,000 clones, and 60% to 85% are seen once. The biggest ten clones account for approximately 6.8% of the sample. The time point label for this specimen denotes: blood 4 weeks post-SBRT, at nephrectomy. The label giving this sample's treatment or condition can be read as: 15 Gy SBRT to primary tumor, nephrectomy 4 weeks later. This sample comprised blood, obtained from a patient whose treatment included radiotherapy and nephrectomy. The receptors come from a man in his fifties or sixties with renal cell carcinoma.

This clone is categorized as medium-sized. V is TRBV4-3 and J is TRBJ2-4, with TRBD2 as a possible D gene (6 bases). CDR1 and CDR2 (germline): LGHNA, YSLEER. The CDR3 covers 14 residues. Trimming removed 4 bases from V and 8 bases from J, with 15 bases in between. CDR3: CASSPVGGDDIQYF. The CDR3 DNA reads TGCGCCAGCAGCCCCGTCGGAGGGGATGACATTCAGTACTTC.

As concerns this clone: The same CDR3 can be traced to other DNA sequences in this sample. This sequence joins TRBV27 and TRBJ1-2; 8 nucleotides align to TRBD1. CDR1 is MNHEY, CDR2 SMNVEV, per germline (reference sequence). CDR3 length: 13 amino acids. With V trimmed by 5 bases and J by 6 bases, 5 bases remained unmatched. In nucleotides, the CDR3 is TGTGCCAGCAGTCTTTCAGGGGGCAATGGCTACACCTTC. Encoded protein: CASSLSGGNGYTF.

The CDR3 spells CASRTAGGFAGYTF. The CDR3 nucleotides read TGTGCCAGCAGGACCGCGGGAGGGTTCGCTGGCTACACCTTC. V is TRBV6-5 and J is TRBJ1-2, with D unresolved. There are 14 residues in the CDR3. V lost 6 bases to trimming and J lost 7 bases, with 18 bases between them. Looked up from germline, CDR1 is MNHEY and CDR2 is SVGAGI.

The chain recombines TRBV5-1 with TRBJ1-1; a possible D gene is TRBD1 (5 bases). The ends were cut back, 7 bases at V and 0 bases at J, with 10 bases in the middle. This CDR3 is built from 13 residues. CDR1 and CDR2 (germline): SGHRS, YFSETQ. As DNA, the CDR3 is TGCGCCAGCGGCAAGGACATGAACACTGAAGCTTTCTTT. This encodes CASGKDMNTEAFF.

The V call is TRBV9, the J call TRBJ2-3; possibly TRBD2 for D (6 bases). V gave up 1 base and J gave up 3 bases, with 15 bases separating them. Germline CDR1 and CDR2: SGDLS and YYNGEE. The CDR3 totals 16 residues. DNA of the CDR3: TGTGCCAGCAGCGTACGTCAAGCGGAGGGAACAGATACGCAGTATTTT. Protein: CASSVRQAEGTDTQYF. Filled out from reference TRBV9 and TRBJ2-3, the complete variable domain reads DSGVTQTPKHLITATGQRVTLRCSPRSGDLSVYWYQQSLDQGLQFLIQYYNGEERAKGNILERFSAQQFPDLHSELNLSSLELGDSALYFCASSVRQAEGTDTQYFGPGTRLTVL.

The chain is built from TRBV2 and TRBJ2-2; TRBD2 might be the D (7 bases). CDR1 is SNHLY and CDR2 is FYNNEI in the germline V gene. The V end was cut by 6 bases, the J end by 4 bases, with 15 bases between. There are 15 residues in the CDR3. DNA of the CDR3: TGTGCCAGCAGACGGGGGGCGGTGAGCACCGGGGAGCTGTTTTTT. Its protein is CASRRGAVSTGELFF.

The chain is built from TRBV18 and TRBJ2-4; TRBD1 or TRBD2 may be the D gene (5 bases each). Germline V gene data show CDR1 as KGHSH and CDR2 as LQKENI. With 2 bases removed from V and 0 bases from J, the gap between germline ends came to 11 bases. The CDR3 has 16 residues. DNA of the CDR3: TGTGCCAGCTCACCAGACCGGGACCTAGCCAAAAACATTCAGTACTTC. Translating it yields CASSPDRDLAKNIQYF.

The rearrangement links TRBV11-2 to TRBJ1-5; weak D call: TRBD1 (5 bases). CDR1 is SGHAT and CDR2 is FQNNGV in the germline V gene. Trimming shortened V by 0 bases and J by 7 bases, and 16 bases separated the two germline ends. This CDR3 has 16 amino acids. CDR3 loop: CASSLDLGTGPQPQHF. DNA for the CDR3: TGTGCCAGCAGCTTAGATTTAGGGACGGGCCCGCAGCCCCAGCATTTT.

The rearrangement joins TRBV11-1 to TRBJ2-3; D is unclear. The CDR3 extends over 15 amino acids. V was pared by 3 bases and J by 0 bases, with 10 bases between. Germline CDR1 SGHAT, CDR2 FQDESV (reference sequence). The CDR3 bases are TGTGCCAGCAGCTTCACTCCGGATAGCACAGATACGCAGTATTTT. Amino acid sequence: CASSFTPDSTDTQYF. Based on the CDR3 plus reference TRBV11-1 and TRBJ2-3, the full variable domain is EAEVAQSPRYKITEKSQAVAFWCDPISGHATLYWYRQILGQGPELLVQFQDESVVDDSQLPKDRFSAERLKGVDSTLKIQPAELGDSAMYLCASSFTPDSTDTQYFGPGTRLTVL.

A word on this clone: Other DNA sequences of this sample code for an identical CDR3. The chain recombines TRBV30 with TRBJ2-3; D possibly corresponds to TRBD2 (5 bases). Between the trimmed V and J ends, which lost 8 bases and 5 bases, there was a span of 14 bases. CDR1 and CDR2 from the germline V gene are GTSNPN and SVGIG (reference sequence). The CDR3 has 12 amino acids. The CDR3 region is CAGTRRGDTQYF. The CDR3 region has the DNA TGTGCCGGTACCCGTCGGGGAGATACGCAGTATTTT.

This chain joins TRBV27 and TRBJ1-6; D perhaps matches TRBD1 (6 bases). V lost 6 bases to trimming and J lost 7 bases, with 25 bases between them. Germline CDR1 MNHEY, CDR2 SMNVEV (reference sequence). The CDR3 spans 18 residues. Here the CDR3 reads CASRTPGVGTGRNSPLHF. CDR3 nucleotides: TGTGCCAGCAGAACCCCAGGGGTGGGGACTGGGAGAAATTCACCCCTCCACTTT.

This chain links TRBV19 with TRBJ2-7; 8 nucleotides agree with TRBD2. V lost 1 base and J lost 4; bases outside the gene matches: 6. This CDR3 contains 15 residues. Germline V CDR1 and CDR2: LNHDA, SQIVND (reference sequence). The CDR3 region is CASSIAGGPSYEQYV. The CDR3 coding sequence is TGTGCCAGTAGTATAGCGGGAGGGCCGTCGTACGAGCAGTACGTC.

The genes are TRBV5-5 and TRBJ2-7, with D perhaps TRBD1 (6 bases). CDR1 and CDR2 (germline): SGHKS, YYEKEE (reference sequence). CDR3 length equals 14 residues. Deletions cut 1 base from V and 4 bases from J, with 12 bases between. CDR3: CASSLTLQGYEQYV. The CDR3 DNA is TGTGCCAGCAGCTTGACCTTACAGGGTTACGAGCAGTACGTC.

The V gene is TRBV6-1, the J gene TRBJ2-2; weak D call: TRBD1 (6 bases). V lost 0 bases to trimming and J lost 4 bases, with 9 bases between them. The CDR3 is 15 amino acids. Germline CDR1 and CDR2: MNHNS and SASEGT. In DNA form, the CDR3 reads TGTGCCAGCAGTGAAGCTTGGGGGCCCACCGGGGAGCTGTTTTTT. It translates to CASSEAWGPTGELFF.

This chain connects TRBV5-1 to TRBJ1-4; D is unclear. V lost 0 bases, J lost 7 bases, and 10 bases lay in between. From germline, CDR1 is SGHRS and CDR2 YFSETQ. This CDR3 has 14 amino acids. The DNA for the CDR3 is TGCGCCAGCAGCTTGGACCCCGCGACTGAAAAACTGTTTTTT. This codes for CASSLDPATEKLFF.

This chain uses TRBV29-1 with TRBJ2-3; TRBD2 matches at 13 bases. V shed 5 bases and J 9 bases; nucleotides not matched to a gene: 8. This CDR3 contains 14 residues. Germline V gene sequence: CDR1 SQVTM, CDR2 ANQGSEA. The CDR3 region has the DNA TGCAGCGTTCCGAGGACTAGCGGGAGTTTAACGCAGTATTTT. As protein: CSVPRTSGSLTQYF.

The V and J genes are TRBV25-1 and TRBJ1-2; a weak D match, TRBD1 (5 bases). The ends were cut back, 5 bases at V and 4 bases at J, with 8 bases in the middle. Germline CDR1 is MGHDK and CDR2 is SYGVNS. This CDR3 region has 12 residues. The DNA for the CDR3 is TGTGCCAGCAGTATGGGGGGCTATGGCTACACCTTC. This encodes CASSMGGYGYTF.

The rearrangement links TRBV18 to TRBJ2-1; no clear D gene. The germline gives CDR1 KGHSH, CDR2 LQKENI. The CDR3 extends over 15 amino acids. Trimming removed 3 bases from V and 3 bases from J, with 12 bases in between. The CDR3 region is CASSPGSGLYNEQFF. The CDR3, as DNA: TGTGCCAGCTCACCCGGGTCGGGCCTCTACAATGAGCAGTTCTTC.

The chain has TRBV30 and TRBJ2-3; a weak D match, TRBD2 (6 bases). The CDR3 sequence is 15 residues long. From germline, CDR1 is GTSNPN and CDR2 SVGIG (reference sequence). V lost 3 bases and J 2 bases, leaving 15 bases between the germline ends. The CDR3 DNA follows: TGTGCCTGGAGGGAGGGTGGTTACTACACAGATACGCAGTATTTT. It is translated as CAWREGGYYTDTQYF.